This T cell receptor (beta chain) was sequenced during a study of regulatory T cells in long-lasting Graves disease. Study context: The antithyroid drugs taken by newly diagnosed Graves' patients had been used for under 3 months. The study, taken as a whole, reports: Having few samples may have compromised the accuracy.

Sample time point: newly diagnosed GD, antithyroid drugs for less than 3 months. There was RNA extracted from PBMCs, and the TCR library was made from it. The CDR3 consists of 13 residues. Per the germline V gene, CDR1 is SEHNR and CDR2 is FQNEAQ (reference sequence). Building of the TCR beta libraries involved iRepertoire HTBI primers and Arm-PCR of CDR3 regions. Using its own MiXCR run on the multiplex PCR reads, TCRdb lists one record per CDR3 protein. In the table there are hundreds of thousands of distinct CDR3 sequences, roughly 14% of which are singletons. On this clonotype: Its antigen is not known. This may stem from a read error, because a much larger clone lies one nucleotide away.

These data were also reused for a study on T cells in Graves' hyperthyroidism and ophthalmopathy. As reported in that work: Hyperthyroidism was newly diagnosed in patients aged 18 to 65 (duration under 2 months).

This chain joins TRBV7-9 and TRBJ1-4, with a possible D match to TRBD1 (5 bases). The source of this sequence is a man aged 25 to 40 with Graves disease. The sequences come from peripheral blood mononuclear cells (PBMCs), collected at new diagnosis, from a patient treated with antithyroid drugs. The CDR3 sequence: CASRSGTFEELFF. The CDR3 nucleotides are TGTGCCAGCAGGTCCGGGACTTTTGAAGAACTGTTTTTT. Looking up the rest from reference TRBV7-9 and TRBJ1-4 gives the full variable domain: DTGVSQNPRHKITKRGQNVTFRCDPISEHNRLYWYRQTLGQGPEFLTYFQNEAQLEKSRLLSDRFSAERPKGSFSTLEIQRTEQGDSAMYLCASRSGTFEELFFGSGTQLSVL.